What follows are 11 T cell receptor beta chains derived from one specimen sequenced in a study of vaccination and CD4 T cells after COVID-19. With the Oncomine TCR Beta short-read assay, DNA from cultured CD4+ T cells was sequenced. The template was genomic DNA from cultured CD4+ T cells. TCRdb used MiXCR to reprocess the PCR reads, holding one entry per CDR3 protein. The profile shows roughly 9,000 distinct CDR3 sequences, under 40% of them singletons. Treatment here: approximately nine-day PBMC culture with coronavirus spike peptide pools or control peptides (ViraFEST assay). Samples of CD4+ T cells were obtained from the unexposed donor before the COVID-19 pandemic (2011-2018). Their specific antigens are unknown. Input material: CD4+ T cells from blood, cultured in vitro. The receptor set was obtained from a human donor in good health.

The chain joins TRBV20-1 to TRBJ2-2; 7 nucleotides agree with TRBD2. CDR1 is DFQATT, CDR2 SNEGSKA, per germline (reference sequence). The CDR3 is 18 residues long. J lost 2 bases, V lost 6 bases, and 18 bases had no gene match. The CDR3, as DNA: TGCAGTGCGACAAACCCCTCCCTAGCGGACAAAAACACCGGGGAGCTGTTTTTT. Protein: CSATNPSLADKNTGELFF.

This clonotype was counted only a few times. The genes are TRBV27 and TRBJ2-5, with D perhaps matching TRBD1 or TRBD2 (5 bases each). V was clipped by 3 bases and J by 2 bases, with 10 bases between them. The CDR3 has 14 residues. The germline CDR1 and CDR2 sequences are MNHEY and SMNVEV (reference sequence). The CDR3 spells CASSLLGEQETQYF. Written as DNA, the CDR3 is TGTGCCAGCAGTTTGCTGGGGGAGCAAGAGACCCAGTACTTC.

This clonotype was found a few times. The rearrangement links TRBV6-1 to TRBJ2-5, with D possibly called TRBD1 or TRBD2 (5 bases each). This CDR3 is 14 amino acids long. Trimming took 6 bases from V and 2 from J, leaving 13 bases between them. Germline CDR1 reads MNHNS; CDR2 reads SASEGT. This CDR3 reads CASSSWGGQETQYF. The CDR3 DNA is TGTGCCAGCAGCTCCTGGGGCGGGCAAGAGACCCAGTACTTC.

In its sample, this clonotype was seen a few times. The chain uses TRBV6-4 and TRBJ2-3; no clear D gene. The CDR3 is made up of 11 amino acids. Trimming shortened V by 7 bases and J by 8 bases, and 10 bases separated the two germline ends. CDR1 and CDR2 (germline): MRHNA, SNTAGT. The CDR3 here is CASKHGGTQYF. CDR3 sequence (DNA): TGTGCCAGCAAGCATGGTGGTACGCAGTATTTT.

The chain carries TRBV24-1 and TRBJ2-6; D is ambiguous. This CDR3 is built from 14 residues. Trimming removed 12 bases at V and 5 bases at J, with 16 bases between. Germline CDR1 KGHDR, CDR2 SFDVKD. As DNA, the CDR3 is TGTGCCGCCTCGACCTCGTTTCGGGCCAACGTCCTGACTTTC. Its protein product is CAASTSFRANVLTF.

The rearrangement joins TRBV29-1 to TRBJ2-1, with D unclear. The CDR3 totals 12 residues. Trimming stripped 7 bases from V and 3 bases from J, with 10 bases between. The germline V gene encodes CDR1 SQVTM and CDR2 ANQGSEA. CDR3 nucleotide sequence: TGCAGCGCTGGCCTTAACTACAATGAGCAGTTCTTC. Protein: CSAGLNYNEQFF.

The chain couples TRBV20-1 to TRBJ1-5; the D gene is possibly TRBD1 (5 bases). The germline V and J ends were trimmed by 1 base and 2 bases, with 18 bases remaining between them. The CDR3 extends over 17 amino acids. Per the germline V gene, CDR1 is DFQATT and CDR2 is SNEGSKA (reference sequence). The DNA for the CDR3 is TGCAGTGCTAGAGTCCAAGGGGAGGGCTTGGGCAATCAGCCCCAGCATTTT. Protein product: CSARVQGEGLGNQPQHF.

Within the sample, this clonotype is medium-sized. The chain joins TRBV28 to TRBJ1-1; D possibly corresponds to TRBD1 (5 bases). V was cut by 10 bases and J by 0 bases, with 12 bases left in between. This CDR3 has 13 residues. CDR1 MDHEN and CDR2 SYDVKM come from the germline V gene. The CDR3 protein is CATQGRMNTEAFF. DNA for the CDR3: TGTGCCACTCAGGGACGCATGAACACTGAAGCTTTCTTT.

J is TRBJ1-1 and V is TRBV28; TRBD1 matches 7 bases. J gave up 5 bases and V 4 bases, and 4 bases lay outside the gene matches. CDR1 is MDHEN and CDR2 is SYDVKM in the germline V gene. The CDR3 sequence is 13 residues long. The CDR3 DNA sequence: TGTGCCAGCAGTTCACAGGGGCGGACTGAAGCTTTCTTT. This codes for CASSSQGRTEAFF.

The chain recombines TRBV9 with TRBJ2-5; a weak D match, TRBD2 (6 bases). The germline V and J ends were trimmed by 2 bases and 1 base, with 9 bases remaining between them. This CDR3 region has 14 residues. Germline CDR1 reads SGDLS; CDR2 reads YYNGEE. CDR3 sequence (DNA): TGTGCCAGCAGCGTCTCCGGGAGCCAAGAGACCCAGTACTTC. The encoded protein is CASSVSGSQETQYF.

This clonotype was observed a few times. The rearrangement uses TRBV20-1 and TRBJ2-1; possibly TRBD2 for D (7 bases). The CDR3 sequence is 15 residues long. V was pared by 6 bases and J by 7 bases, with 22 bases between. Germline values: CDR1 DFQATT, CDR2 SNEGSKA (reference sequence). CDR3 in DNA: TGCAGTGCACCGCCGGGGGGCAGGGATGGAAATGAGCAGTTCTTC. It yields the protein CSAPPGGRDGNEQFF.